Presented here are 22 T cell receptor beta chains from one specimen sequenced in a study of T cells in Graves' hyperthyroidism and ophthalmopathy. Amplified regions were TCR beta CDR3 sequences from RNA transcripts. In the first-round RT-PCR of the TCR CDR3, the HTBI primer set was used. Each CDR3 protein is one row after TCRdb ran MiXCR on the multiplex PCR reads. The table shows about 360,000 distinct CDR3 sequences, with over 10% occurring only once. The specimen was blood. The receptors were sampled from a woman younger than 35 with Graves' hyperthyroidism.

The chain links TRBV20-1 to TRBJ1-2; 7 bases align to TRBD1. The CDR3 runs to 13 residues. With V trimmed by 2 bases and J by 8 bases, 8 bases remained unmatched. In germline, CDR1 is DFQATT, CDR2 SNEGSKA (reference sequence). The CDR3 here is CSARWDSFEGYTF. In DNA form, the CDR3 reads TGCAGTGCTAGATGGGACAGCTTTGAGGGCTACACCTTC.

The rearrangement links TRBV5-1 to TRBJ2-2; no reliable D call. The CDR3 has 15 residues. The ends were cut back, 4 bases at V and 0 bases at J, with 10 bases in the middle. Germline CDR1 SGHRS, CDR2 YFSETQ. For the CDR3, the DNA is TGCGCCAGCAGCCCGGGCCACGCGAACACCGGGGAGCTGTTTTTT. It yields the protein CASSPGHANTGELFF. The full variable domain, its missing parts supplied by reference TRBV5-1 and TRBJ2-2, is KAGVTQTPRYLIKTRGQQVTLSCSPISGHRSVSWYQQTPGQGLQFLFEYFSETQRNKGNFPGRFSGRQFSNSRSEMNVSTLELGDSALYLCASSPGHANTGELFFGEGSRLTVL.

The sample holds a few counts of this clonotype. The chain is built from TRBV6-1 and TRBJ1-6, with 8 nucleotides matching TRBD1. J was trimmed by 11 bases and V by 1 base; bases with no gene match: 7. The CDR3 runs 15 residues. CDR1 is MNHNS and CDR2 is SASEGT in the germline V gene. The CDR3 bases are TGTGCCAGCAGTGAAGTCCAGGGGGCCCAAACACCCCTCCACTTT. It codes for CASSEVQGAQTPLHF.

J is TRBJ2-5 and V is TRBV4-2; D call uncertain. Trimming shortened V by 1 base and J by 2 bases, and 11 bases separated the two germline ends. CDR1 is LGHNA and CDR2 is YNFKEQ in the germline V gene. The CDR3 length is 15 residues. DNA for the CDR3: TGTGCCAGCAGCCAAGTTCGGAACCTACAAGAGACCCAGTACTTC. Its translation: CASSQVRNLQETQYF.

In its sample, this clonotype was seen a few times. The genes are TRBV6-1 and TRBJ1-6; D is unclear. This CDR3 is 17 amino acids long. The V gene's germline CDR1 is MNHNS and CDR2 SASEGT. Trimming pared 6 bases from V and 8 bases from J, leaving 23 bases between. CDR3 protein: CASRVLGSLFSDSPLHF. For the CDR3, the DNA is TGTGCCAGCAGGGTTCTAGGATCCCTTTTTTCGGATTCACCCCTCCACTTT.

The genes are TRBV19 and TRBJ2-1; 8 bases align to TRBD2. CDR1 and CDR2 from the germline V gene are LNHDA and SQIVND (reference sequence). CDR3 size: 16 residues. V was pared by 3 bases and J by 6 bases, with 10 bases of the junction left unmatched. The CDR3 DNA reads TGTGCCAGTAGTATGGGGGGAGCGGGGGCTTTCAATGAGCAGTTCTTC. The encoded protein is CASSMGGAGAFNEQFF.

This clonotype was observed a few times. V gene TRBV4-1 combines with J gene TRBJ1-2; D is possibly TRBD1 (5 bases). CDR1 and CDR2 from the germline V gene are MGHRA and YSYEKL. This CDR3 comprises 14 residues. Deletions cut 5 bases from V and 3 bases from J, with 13 bases between. This CDR3 is CASSSHRGDYGYTF. As DNA, the CDR3 is TGCGCCAGCAGCTCCCACCGGGGGGACTATGGCTACACCTTC.

The chain has TRBV6-2 or TRBV6-3 and TRBJ1-4; TRBD1 aligns across 8 bases. This CDR3 is built from 15 residues. J gave up 7 bases and V 4 bases, and 8 bases lay outside the gene matches. CDR1 and CDR2 (germline): MNHEY, SVGEGT. The chain's CDR3 is CASSFGTGGGEKLFF. The CDR3 DNA reads as TGTGCCAGCAGTTTCGGGACAGGCGGAGGTGAAAAACTGTTTTTT.

This clonotype was counted a few times. A junction boundary mismatches the germline segment, possibly from a read error. The chain employs TRBV6-1 and TRBJ1-1; tentatively, D is TRBD1 (6 bases). This CDR3 spans 12 amino acids. The germline V gene encodes CDR1 MNHNS and CDR2 SASEGT. DNA of the CDR3: TGTGCCAGCGAGGGGGTTGGCACTGAAGTTTTCTTT. Its protein product is CASEGVGTEVFF.

This rearrangement joins TRBV20-1 to TRBJ2-1, with D possibly TRBD2 on 6 matching bases. V was pared by 3 bases and J by 6 bases, with 9 bases between. The germline CDR1 and CDR2 sequences are DFQATT and SNEGSKA (reference sequence). This CDR3 region has 12 residues. CDR3 sequence reads: CSASLLANEQFF. The CDR3 region has the DNA TGCAGTGCTAGTTTACTAGCCAATGAGCAGTTCTTC.

This clonotype has at least ten counts. The CDR3 bases are TGTGCCAGCAGCCCCCTCAGGGACAGGGACTCCTACGAGCAGTACTTC. Protein sequence: CASSPLRDRDSYEQYF. V usage is TRBV7-9 and J usage is TRBJ2-7, with 9 bases matching TRBD1. The CDR3 sequence is 16 residues long. Germline V gene data show CDR1 as SEHNR and CDR2 as FQNEAQ (reference sequence). V dropped 5 bases and J dropped 0; count of bases not matched to a gene: 8.

Concerning this clonotype: A much larger clone lies a single base off, so this may be a read error. V gene TRBV28 combines with J gene TRBJ2-2; a possible D gene is TRBD2 (5 bases). This CDR3 is 14 amino acids long. The germline CDR1 and CDR2 sequences are MDHEN and SYDVKM. CDR3 coding DNA: TGTGCCAGCACCCAGTCCGGGAACGCCGGGGAGCTGTTTTTT. It translates to CASTQSGNAGELFF.

At least ten counts were recorded for this clonotype. CDR3 sequence: CASSPQAGEMNTEAFF. CDR3 nucleotide sequence: TGTGCCAGCTCACCTCAGGCAGGCGAAATGAACACTGAAGCTTTCTTT. The J gene is TRBJ1-1, the V gene TRBV18, with unresolved D. The V gene's germline CDR1 is KGHSH and CDR2 LQKENI. The germline V and J ends were trimmed by 3 bases and 0 bases, with 14 bases remaining between them. The CDR3 is 16 residues long.

This clonotype was found many times. CDR3 DNA sequence: TGTGCCAGCAGCATTGTTCGGACAGGTGAAGCTTTCTTT. This encodes CASSIVRTGEAFF. The chain joins TRBV7-8 to TRBJ1-1; 7 bases align to TRBD1. CDR1 is SGHVS, CDR2 FQNEAQ, per germline. The CDR3 length is 13 residues. Trimming at V came to 5 bases and at J to 7 bases, leaving 7 bases not matched to a gene. Supplemented by reference TRBV7-8 and TRBJ1-1, the full variable domain reads GAGVSQSPRYKVAKRGQDVALRCDPISGHVSLFWYQQALGQGPEFLTYFQNEAQLDKSGLPSDRFFAERPEGSVSTLKIQRTQQEDSAVYLCASSIVRTGEAFFGQGTRLTVV.

The V gene is TRBV6-4, the J gene TRBJ2-1; possible D gene TRBD1, 5 bases. Trimming shortened V by 4 bases and J by 14 bases, and 18 bases separated the two germline ends. The CDR3 consists of 13 residues. Per the germline V gene, CDR1 is MRHNA and CDR2 is SNTAGT. The CDR3 nucleotides are TGTGCCAGCAGTGCGACGCAGGGTCTAGTTGAGTTCTTC. Its protein product is CASSATQGLVEFF.

This clonotype was picked up many times. The gene calls are TRBV20-1 and TRBJ2-5; TRBD2 matches at 7 bases. The CDR3 runs 15 residues. With 0 bases clipped from V and 5 bases from J, the junction kept 9 bases outside the gene matches. Germline V CDR1 and CDR2: DFQATT, SNEGSKA (reference sequence). CDR3 sequence reads: CSAREGSGSFETQYF. The DNA of the CDR3 is TGCAGTGCTAGAGAGGGTAGCGGGTCGTTCGAGACCCAGTACTTC.

This clonotype was counted many times. The rearrangement links TRBV11-2 to TRBJ1-1; D gene uncertain. There are 13 residues in the CDR3. CDR1 is SGHAT and CDR2 is FQNNGV in the germline V gene. V shed 5 bases and J shed 1 base, with 8 bases lying between them. CDR3 DNA: TGTGCCAGCAGCCTACTGCCGAACACTGAAGCTTTCTTT. It encodes CASSLLPNTEAFF.

This clonotype was observed a handful of times. This rearrangement joins TRBV5-6 to TRBJ1-1; D gene ambiguous. Germline lookup yields CDR1 SGHDT and CDR2 YYEEEE. The CDR3 spans 13 residues. The V and J ends lost 1 base and 6 bases respectively, with 10 bases between them. The DNA for the CDR3 is TGTGCCAGCAGCTTGTGGAGTGATCCTGAAGCTTTCTTT. Its translation: CASSLWSDPEAFF.

This clonotype occurred many times. The V gene is TRBV7-9, the J gene TRBJ2-5; TRBD2 matches at 11 bases. Per the germline V gene, CDR1 is SEHNR and CDR2 is FQNEAQ (reference sequence). The CDR3 is 17 amino acids. The junction had 8 bases not matched to a gene; V was cut back by 3 bases and J by 2 bases. The CDR3 nucleotides read TGTGCCAGCAGCTTCCGCTCCGGGACTAGCGGACAAGAGACCCAGTACTTC. Translated: CASSFRSGTSGQETQYF.

The rearrangement links TRBV30 to TRBJ2-5; tentative D call: TRBD2 (5 bases). The CDR3 is 12 residues long. Germline V gene data show CDR1 as GTSNPN and CDR2 as SVGIG (reference sequence). The V end lost 0 bases, the J end lost 14 bases, and 16 bases lay between the germline ends. The CDR3 sequence is CAWSVGGPDVYF. In nucleotides, the CDR3 is TGTGCCTGGAGTGTCGGAGGCCCCGATGTCTACTTC.

This clonotype was recorded at least ten times. The CDR3 coding sequence is TGTGCCAGCAGCCAAGCCACAGATACGCAGTATTTT. Amino acid sequence: CASSQATDTQYF. The J gene is TRBJ2-3, the V gene TRBV3-1; D unclear. This CDR3 is built from 12 residues. Germline V CDR1 and CDR2: LGHDT, YNNKEL (reference sequence). Trimming cost V 1 base and J 2 bases, with 1 base left between them.

This clonotype showed up many times. V is TRBV7-8 and J is TRBJ2-5, with no clear D. Trimming took off 2 bases at V and 4 bases at J, with 17 bases between the two ends. CDR1 is SGHVS, CDR2 FQNEAQ, per germline. The CDR3 runs to 16 residues. The CDR3 sequence is CASSLRPIKDRETQYF. Here the CDR3 DNA reads TGTGCCAGCAGCTTACGCCCTATAAAAGACCGAGAGACCCAGTACTTC.